This is a list of T cell receptor beta chains from one sample in a study of immune evolution from preneoplasia to lung adenocarcinoma. Sequencing was performed with immunoSEQ multiplex PCR; in TCRdb, only in-frame clones are kept and a portion is missing. The profile shows some 11,000 clones, about 74% of them singletons. Input material: FFPE normal lung tissue adjacent to the tumor. All receptors derive from a person in their sixties with lung adenocarcinoma. Some clones in this sample may be carry-over from other donors' samples. Each CDR3 is given with its conserved first and last residue. A D gene is named only where the DNA matches it firmly. The size entry is marked missing in some rows and otherwise reads once, few, many or a size class.

clone_size: -; d_call: -; j_call: TRBJ2-7; v_call: TRBV2; cdr3_nt: TGTGCCAGCAGAGTTTACGAGCAGTACTTC; cdr3_aa: CASRVYEQYF
clone_size: -; d_call: TRBD1; j_call: TRBJ2-3; v_call: TRBV30; cdr3_nt: TGTGCCTGGAGCTCAGGGGCAGGGGGTTCAGATACGCAGTATTTT; cdr3_aa: CAWSSGAGGSDTQYF
clone_size: -; d_call: TRBD1; j_call: TRBJ1-4; v_call: TRBV5-6; cdr3_nt: TGTGCCAGCAGCTTGGATCGGGACAGGGATGAAAAACTGTTTTTT; cdr3_aa: CASSLDRDRDEKLFF
clone_size: few; d_call: -; j_call: TRBJ1-2; v_call: TRBV7-9; cdr3_nt: TGTGCCAGCAGCCTCCCCCTTGGGGGCTACACCTTC; cdr3_aa: CASSLPLGGYTF
clone_size: -; d_call: -; j_call: TRBJ1-1; v_call: TRBV4-2; cdr3_nt: TGTGCCAGCAGCCAAGATCGGTATGGGGGGGGAGCTTTCTTT; cdr3_aa: CASSQDRYGGGAFF
clone_size: -; d_call: TRBD2; j_call: TRBJ2-5; v_call: TRBV28; cdr3_nt: TGTGCCAGCAGTAAGACTAGCGGCATACAAGAGACCCAGTACTTC; cdr3_aa: CASSKTSGIQETQYF
clone_size: once; d_call: -; j_call: TRBJ2-6; v_call: TRBV9; cdr3_nt: TGTGCCAGCAGCACCCGCTCTGGGGCCAACGTCCTGACTTTC; cdr3_aa: CASSTRSGANVLTF
clone_size: -; d_call: -; j_call: TRBJ1-6; v_call: TRBV30; cdr3_nt: TGTGCCTCGGGACAATCACCTAATTCACCCCTCCACTTT; cdr3_aa: CASGQSPNSPLHF
clone_size: -; d_call: TRBD1; j_call: TRBJ1-1; v_call: TRBV29-1; cdr3_nt: TGCAGCGCACCCGGGACAGGGCGGTCTGCAGCTTTCTTT; cdr3_aa: CSAPGTGRSAAFF
clone_size: -; d_call: -; j_call: TRBJ2-5; v_call: TRBV7-9; cdr3_nt: TGTGCGGAGAAGACATATCAAGAGACCCAGTACTTC; cdr3_aa: CAEKTYQETQYF
clone_size: few; d_call: -; j_call: TRBJ2-7; v_call: TRBV5-1; cdr3_nt: TGCGCCAGCAGCCAACCCCGGGGCAACTACTCCTACGAGCAGTACTTC; cdr3_aa: CASSQPRGNYSYEQYF
clone_size: -; d_call: -; j_call: TRBJ2-3; v_call: TRBV5-1; cdr3_nt: TGCGCCAGCAGCTGGGCGGGCGAGGATACGCAGTATTTT; cdr3_aa: CASSWAGEDTQYF
clone_size: few; d_call: -; j_call: TRBJ2-5; v_call: TRBV10-3; cdr3_nt: TGTGCCATCAGTCAGAGAATGGAGGAGACCCAGTACTTC; cdr3_aa: CAISQRMEETQYF
clone_size: -; d_call: -; j_call: TRBJ2-1; v_call: TRBV5-1; cdr3_nt: TGCGCCAGCAGCTCCCCGCAGGGGTGGGACAATGAGCAGTTCTTC; cdr3_aa: CASSSPQGWDNEQFF
clone_size: -; d_call: TRBD1; j_call: TRBJ2-2; v_call: TRBV2; cdr3_nt: TGTGCCAGCAAGAGAGGTACAGGGGGCGCTGAAGCCGGGGAGCTGTTTTTT; cdr3_aa: CASKRGTGGAEAGELFF
clone_size: -; d_call: -; j_call: TRBJ1-5; v_call: TRBV18; cdr3_nt: TGTGCCAGCTCACCAACTAGACAAGGAGATCAGCCCCAGCATTTT; cdr3_aa: CASSPTRQGDQPQHF
clone_size: once; d_call: -; j_call: TRBJ2-7; v_call: TRBV5-4; cdr3_nt: TGTGCCAGCAGCTTGGATTGGGGTAACGAGCAGTACTTC; cdr3_aa: CASSLDWGNEQYF
clone_size: once; d_call: -; j_call: TRBJ2-3; v_call: TRBV5-1; cdr3_nt: TGCGCCAGCAGCACGGGGACTGACACATCCACAGATACGCAGTATTTT; cdr3_aa: CASSTGTDTSTDTQYF
clone_size: -; d_call: -; j_call: TRBJ1-2; v_call: TRBV18; cdr3_nt: TGTGCCAGCTCCCCGGGGGTGGAGTATGGCTACACCTTC; cdr3_aa: CASSPGVEYGYTF
clone_size: -; d_call: -; j_call: TRBJ2-1; v_call: TRBV25-1; cdr3_nt: TGTGCCAGCAGTGAGTCCCGGTCTACCGGGACCCTTTACAATGAGCAGTTCTTC; cdr3_aa: CASSESRSTGTLYNEQFF
clone_size: -; d_call: TRBD2; j_call: TRBJ2-3; v_call: TRBV29-1; cdr3_nt: TGCAGCGTTGAAGGCGGCAAGGGGCGGGAGACGCCAGATACGCAGTATTTT; cdr3_aa: CSVEGGKGRETPDTQYF